The entry that follows covers one T cell receptor (beta chain) sequence. As yet, its antigen is unknown. This sample is drawn from a study of cytomegalovirus exposure and HLA in healthy donors. General observations from the study: Solely CMV serostatus was available to characterize immune exposure. At a 0.05 false discovery rate, a later analysis found some 17,000 TCR beta sequences to be associated with HLA alleles.

PCR employed 60 Vbeta and 13 Jbeta primers. Assay: immunoSEQ multiplex PCR; the TCRdb copy retains only in-frame clones and omits some. The table for this sample gives about 96,000 clones. Germline V gene data show CDR1 as MDHEN and CDR2 as SYDVKM. Losses at the gene ends were 5 bases for V and 7 bases for J; bases not matched to a gene: 7. The CDR3 has 13 amino acids. Material: PBMCs. The genes are TRBV28 and TRBJ2-5; 7 bases agree with TRBD1. The sequence came from a woman younger than 45 in good health and CMV-seronegative. The DNA for the CDR3 is TGTGCCAGCAGTCTGGGGACAGCTTTGACCCAGTACTTC. It specifies CASSLGTALTQYF.